The T cell receptor (beta chain) described here comes from a study of blood T cell repertoires in COVID-19. As for the study in general: Samples came from the United States, Italy and Spain, spanning acute and convalescent COVID-19. T cells, B-cell-depleted T cells, or PBMCs provided the cDNA or gDNA that served as material.

This clone appeared a single time. Seattle patients were enrolled while actively infected and followed longitudinally. The method was immunoSEQ multiplex PCR; TCRdb's version includes in-frame clones alone and lacks a portion of them. The profile shows around 370,000 clones, 88% of them singletons. V shed 6 bases and J shed 6 bases, with 5 bases lying between them. Germline V CDR1 and CDR2: SGHRS, YFSETQ. CDR3 size: 10 residues. The specimen was peripheral blood. The chain carries TRBV5-1 and TRBJ2-3; D ambiguous. The clonotype comes from a woman aged 65 to 85 with COVID-19, enrolled during active disease. CDR3 nucleotides: TGCGCCAGCACCGGGGATACGCAGTATTTT. Translation: CASTGDTQYF.